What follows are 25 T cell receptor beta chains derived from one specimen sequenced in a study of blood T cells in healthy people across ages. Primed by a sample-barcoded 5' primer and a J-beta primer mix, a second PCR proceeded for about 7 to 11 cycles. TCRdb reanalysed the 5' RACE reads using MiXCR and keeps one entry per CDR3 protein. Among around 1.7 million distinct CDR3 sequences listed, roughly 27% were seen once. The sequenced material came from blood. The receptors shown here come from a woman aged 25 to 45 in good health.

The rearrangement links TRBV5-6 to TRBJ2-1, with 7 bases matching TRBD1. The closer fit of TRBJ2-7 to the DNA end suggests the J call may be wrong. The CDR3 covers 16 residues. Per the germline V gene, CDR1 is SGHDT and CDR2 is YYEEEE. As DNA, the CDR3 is TGTGCCAGCAGCTCCTCCCAGGGGGTTTCCTACAATGAGCAGTACTTC. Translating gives CASSSSQGVSYNEQYF.

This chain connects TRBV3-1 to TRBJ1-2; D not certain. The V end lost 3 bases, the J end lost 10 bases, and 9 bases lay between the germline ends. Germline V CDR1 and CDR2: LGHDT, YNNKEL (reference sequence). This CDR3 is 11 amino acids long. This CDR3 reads CASSHDTSYTF. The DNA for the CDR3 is TGTGCCAGCAGCCATGACACCTCCTACACCTTC.

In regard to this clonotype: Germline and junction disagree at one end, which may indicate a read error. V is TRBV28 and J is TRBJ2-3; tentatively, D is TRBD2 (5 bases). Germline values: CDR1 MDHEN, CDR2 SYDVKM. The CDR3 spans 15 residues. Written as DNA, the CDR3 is TGTGCCGGCAGTGGGAGAAGCGGACCCACAGATACGCAGTATTTT. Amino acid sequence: CAGSGRSGPTDTQYF.

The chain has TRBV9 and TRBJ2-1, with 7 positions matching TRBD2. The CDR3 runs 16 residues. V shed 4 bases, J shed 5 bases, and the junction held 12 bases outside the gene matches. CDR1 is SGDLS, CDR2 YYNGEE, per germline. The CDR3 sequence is CASSSRAVGGNNEQFF. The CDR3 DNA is TGTGCCAGCAGCTCTAGGGCTGTGGGAGGGAACAATGAGCAGTTCTTC. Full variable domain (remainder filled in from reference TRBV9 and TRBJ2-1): DSGVTQTPKHLITATGQRVTLRCSPRSGDLSVYWYQQSLDQGLQFLIQYYNGEERAKGNILERFSAQQFPDLHSELNLSSLELGDSALYFCASSSRAVGGNNEQFFGPGTRLTVL.

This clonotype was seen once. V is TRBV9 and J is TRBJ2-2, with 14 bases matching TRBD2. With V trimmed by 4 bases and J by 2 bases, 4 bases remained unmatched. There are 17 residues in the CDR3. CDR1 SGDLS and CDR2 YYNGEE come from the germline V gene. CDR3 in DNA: TGTGCCAGCAGCTCGACTAGCGGGAGGGCCAACACCGGGGAGCTGTTTTTT. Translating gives CASSSTSGRANTGELFF. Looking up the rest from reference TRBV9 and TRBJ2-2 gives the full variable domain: DSGVTQTPKHLITATGQRVTLRCSPRSGDLSVYWYQQSLDQGLQFLIQYYNGEERAKGNILERFSAQQFPDLHSELNLSSLELGDSALYFCASSSTSGRANTGELFFGEGSRLTVL.

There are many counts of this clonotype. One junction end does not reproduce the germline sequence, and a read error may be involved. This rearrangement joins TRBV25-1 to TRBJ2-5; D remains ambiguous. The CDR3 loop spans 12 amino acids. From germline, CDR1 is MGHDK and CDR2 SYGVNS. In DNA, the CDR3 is TGTGCCTGCAGTGCGTACCAAGAGACCCAGTACTTC. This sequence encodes CACSAYQETQYF. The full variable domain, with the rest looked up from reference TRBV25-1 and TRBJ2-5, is EADIYQTPRYLVIGTGKKITLECSQTMGHDKMYWYQQDPGMELHLIHYSYGVNSTEKGDLSSESTVSRIRTEHFPLTLESARPSHTSQYLCACSAYQETQYFGPGTRLLVL.

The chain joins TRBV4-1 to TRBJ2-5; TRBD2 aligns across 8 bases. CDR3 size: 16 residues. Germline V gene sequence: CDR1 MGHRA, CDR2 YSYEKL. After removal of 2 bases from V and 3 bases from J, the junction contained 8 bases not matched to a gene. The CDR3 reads CASSQNALAEKETQYF. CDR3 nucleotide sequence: TGCGCCAGCAGCCAAAACGCACTAGCGGAAAAAGAGACCCAGTACTTC.

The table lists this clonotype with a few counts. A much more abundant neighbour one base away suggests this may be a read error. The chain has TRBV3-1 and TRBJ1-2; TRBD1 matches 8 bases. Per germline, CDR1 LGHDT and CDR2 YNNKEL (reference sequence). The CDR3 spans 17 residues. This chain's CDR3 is CANSQEAAQGVSHGYTF. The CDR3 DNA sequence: TGTGCCAACAGCCAAGAGGCCGCACAGGGGGTCTCCCATGGCTACACCTTC.

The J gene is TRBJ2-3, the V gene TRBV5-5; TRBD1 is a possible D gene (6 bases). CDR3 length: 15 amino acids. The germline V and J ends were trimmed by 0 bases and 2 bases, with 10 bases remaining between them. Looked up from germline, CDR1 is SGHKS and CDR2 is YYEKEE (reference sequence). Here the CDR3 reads CASSLDGQSTDTQYF. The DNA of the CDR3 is TGTGCCAGCAGCTTGGATGGACAGTCCACAGATACGCAGTATTTT.

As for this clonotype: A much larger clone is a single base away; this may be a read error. The CDR3 is CACSPGVAGEGETQYF. In DNA, the CDR3 is TGTGCCTGCAGTCCTGGGGTAGCGGGAGAAGGAGAGACCCAGTACTTC. The chain is built from TRBV7-2 and TRBJ2-5, with 9 positions matching TRBD2. The V gene's germline CDR1 is SGHTA and CDR2 FQGNSA. The CDR3 consists of 16 residues.

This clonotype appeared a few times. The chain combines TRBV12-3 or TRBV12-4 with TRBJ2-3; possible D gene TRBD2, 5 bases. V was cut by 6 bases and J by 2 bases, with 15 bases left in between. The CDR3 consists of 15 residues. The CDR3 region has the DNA TGTGCCAGCAGGGACGAGGGCGGCTTCACAGATACGCAGTATTTT. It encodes CASRDEGGFTDTQYF.

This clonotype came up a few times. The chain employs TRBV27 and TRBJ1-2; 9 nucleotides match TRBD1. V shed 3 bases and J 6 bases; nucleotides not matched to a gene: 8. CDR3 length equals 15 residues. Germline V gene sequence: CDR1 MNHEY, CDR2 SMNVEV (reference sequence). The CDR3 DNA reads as TGTGCCAGCAGTTTTTCTGGACAGGGGTTGAATGGCTACACCTTC. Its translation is CASSFSGQGLNGYTF.

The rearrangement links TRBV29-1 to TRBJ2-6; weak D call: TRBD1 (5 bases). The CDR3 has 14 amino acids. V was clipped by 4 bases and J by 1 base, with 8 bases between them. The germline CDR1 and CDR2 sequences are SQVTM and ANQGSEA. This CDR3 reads CSVASGSGANVLTF. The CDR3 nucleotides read TGCAGCGTTGCTTCAGGGTCTGGGGCCAACGTCCTGACTTTC.

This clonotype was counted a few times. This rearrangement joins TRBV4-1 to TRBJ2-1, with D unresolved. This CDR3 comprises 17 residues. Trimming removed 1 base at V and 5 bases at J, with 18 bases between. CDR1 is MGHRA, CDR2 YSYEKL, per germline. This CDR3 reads CASSQALYSPDNNEQFF. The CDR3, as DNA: TGCGCCAGCAGCCAAGCCCTCTACAGTCCAGATAACAATGAGCAGTTCTTC.

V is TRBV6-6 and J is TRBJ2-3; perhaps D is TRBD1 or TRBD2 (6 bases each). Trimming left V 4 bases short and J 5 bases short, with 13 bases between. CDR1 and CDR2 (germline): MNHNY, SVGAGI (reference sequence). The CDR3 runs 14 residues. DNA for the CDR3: TGTGCCAGCAGTTTTGGGGGGCGCGAAGATACGCAGTATTTT. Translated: CASSFGGREDTQYF.

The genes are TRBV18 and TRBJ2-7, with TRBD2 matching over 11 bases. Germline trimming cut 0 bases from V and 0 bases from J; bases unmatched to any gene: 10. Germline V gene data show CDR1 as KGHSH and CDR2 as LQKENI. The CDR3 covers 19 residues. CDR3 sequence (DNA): TGTGCCAGCTCACCACCGAGACAGCGGACTAGCGGGCCCTCCTACGAGCAGTACTTC. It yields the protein CASSPPRQRTSGPSYEQYF.

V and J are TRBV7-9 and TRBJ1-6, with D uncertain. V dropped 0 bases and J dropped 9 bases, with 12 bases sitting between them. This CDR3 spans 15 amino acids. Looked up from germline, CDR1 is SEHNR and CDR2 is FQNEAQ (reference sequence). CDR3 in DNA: TGTGCCAGCAGCTTAGCGGGTGCAGCGGGTTCACCCCTCCACTTT. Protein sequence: CASSLAGAAGSPLHF.

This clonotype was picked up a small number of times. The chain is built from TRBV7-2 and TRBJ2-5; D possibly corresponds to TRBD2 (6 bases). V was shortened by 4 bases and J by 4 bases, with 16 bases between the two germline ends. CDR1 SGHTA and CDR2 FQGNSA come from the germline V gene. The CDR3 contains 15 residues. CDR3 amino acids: CASSSIGAGRETQYF. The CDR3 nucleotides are TGTGCCAGCAGCTCCATAGGAGCGGGCCGAGAGACCCAGTACTTC.

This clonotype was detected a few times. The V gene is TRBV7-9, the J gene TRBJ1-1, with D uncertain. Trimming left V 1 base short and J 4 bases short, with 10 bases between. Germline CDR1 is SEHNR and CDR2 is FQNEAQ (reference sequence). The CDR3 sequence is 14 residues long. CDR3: CASSLEAGSTEAFF. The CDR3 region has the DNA TGTGCCAGCAGCTTAGAAGCGGGAAGCACTGAAGCTTTCTTT.

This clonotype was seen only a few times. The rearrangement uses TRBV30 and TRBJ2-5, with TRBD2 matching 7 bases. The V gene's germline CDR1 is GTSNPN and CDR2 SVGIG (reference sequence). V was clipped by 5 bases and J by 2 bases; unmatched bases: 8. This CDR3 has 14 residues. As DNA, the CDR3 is TGTGCCTGGGGGAGGGGACTGGCTCAAGAGACCCAGTACTTC. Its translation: CAWGRGLAQETQYF.

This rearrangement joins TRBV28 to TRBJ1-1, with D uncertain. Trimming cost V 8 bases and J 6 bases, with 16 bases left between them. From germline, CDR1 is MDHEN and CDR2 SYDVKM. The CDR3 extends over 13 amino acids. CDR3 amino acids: CASAKRFVAEAFF. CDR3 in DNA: TGTGCCAGCGCAAAACGGTTTGTCGCTGAAGCTTTCTTT.

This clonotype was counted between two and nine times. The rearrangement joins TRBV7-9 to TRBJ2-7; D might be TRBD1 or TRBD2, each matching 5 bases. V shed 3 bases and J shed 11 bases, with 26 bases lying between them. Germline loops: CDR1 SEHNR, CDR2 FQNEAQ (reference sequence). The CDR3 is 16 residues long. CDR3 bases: TGTGCCAGCAGCTTGGCCGGATCCGGGACCGGCCCTATCAAGTACTTC. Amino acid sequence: CASSLAGSGTGPIKYF.

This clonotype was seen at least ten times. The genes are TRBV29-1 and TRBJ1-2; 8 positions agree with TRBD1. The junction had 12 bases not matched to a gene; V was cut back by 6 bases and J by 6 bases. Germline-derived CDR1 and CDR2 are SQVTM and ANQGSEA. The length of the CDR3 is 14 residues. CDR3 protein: CSVEDRAGANGYTF. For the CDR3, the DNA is TGCAGCGTCGAGGACAGGGCGGGCGCAAATGGCTACACCTTC.

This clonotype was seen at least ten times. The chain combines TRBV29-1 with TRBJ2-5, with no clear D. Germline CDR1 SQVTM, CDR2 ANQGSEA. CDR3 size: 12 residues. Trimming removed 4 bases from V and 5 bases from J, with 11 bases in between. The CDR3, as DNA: TGCAGCGTTGGGGAAGGCGCCGAGACCCAGTACTTC. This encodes CSVGEGAETQYF.

In DNA form, the CDR3 reads TGTGCCAGCCTTAGGGACAGGGTCAATCAGCCCCAGCATTTT. It specifies CASLRDRVNQPQHF. V is TRBV2 and J is TRBJ1-5, with TRBD1 identical over 9 bases. V dropped 8 bases and J dropped 3; count of bases not matched to a gene: 5. There are 14 residues in the CDR3. The germline V gene has CDR1 SNHLY and CDR2 FYNNEI.